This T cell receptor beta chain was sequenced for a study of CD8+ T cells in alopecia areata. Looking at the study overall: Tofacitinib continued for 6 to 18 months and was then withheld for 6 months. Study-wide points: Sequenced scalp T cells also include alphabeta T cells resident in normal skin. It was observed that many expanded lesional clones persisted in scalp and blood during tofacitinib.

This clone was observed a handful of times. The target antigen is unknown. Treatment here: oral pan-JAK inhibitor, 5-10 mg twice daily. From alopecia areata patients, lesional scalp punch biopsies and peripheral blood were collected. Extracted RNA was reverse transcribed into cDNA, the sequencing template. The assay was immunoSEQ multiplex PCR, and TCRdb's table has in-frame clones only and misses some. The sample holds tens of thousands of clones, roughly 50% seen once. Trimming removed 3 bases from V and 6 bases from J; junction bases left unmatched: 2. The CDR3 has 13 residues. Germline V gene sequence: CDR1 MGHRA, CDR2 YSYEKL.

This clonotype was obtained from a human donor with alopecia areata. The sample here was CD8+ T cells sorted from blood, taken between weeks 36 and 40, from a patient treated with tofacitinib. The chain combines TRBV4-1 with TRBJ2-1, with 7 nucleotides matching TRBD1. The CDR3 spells CASSQTGPNEQFF. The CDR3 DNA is TGCGCCAGCAGCCAGACAGGGCCCAATGAGCAGTTCTTC.